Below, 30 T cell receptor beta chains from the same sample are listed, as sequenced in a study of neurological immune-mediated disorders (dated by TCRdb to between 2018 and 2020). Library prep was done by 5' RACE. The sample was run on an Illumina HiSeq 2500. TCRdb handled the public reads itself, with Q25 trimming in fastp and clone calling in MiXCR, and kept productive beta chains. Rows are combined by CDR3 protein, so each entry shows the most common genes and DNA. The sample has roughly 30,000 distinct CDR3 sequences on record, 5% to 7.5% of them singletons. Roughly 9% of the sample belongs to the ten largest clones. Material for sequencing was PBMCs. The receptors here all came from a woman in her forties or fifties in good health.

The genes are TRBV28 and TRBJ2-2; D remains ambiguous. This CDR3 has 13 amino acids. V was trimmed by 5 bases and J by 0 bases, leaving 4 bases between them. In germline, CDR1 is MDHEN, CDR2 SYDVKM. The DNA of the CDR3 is TGTGCCAGCAGTATCACGAACACCGGGGAGCTGTTTTTT. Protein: CASSITNTGELFF.

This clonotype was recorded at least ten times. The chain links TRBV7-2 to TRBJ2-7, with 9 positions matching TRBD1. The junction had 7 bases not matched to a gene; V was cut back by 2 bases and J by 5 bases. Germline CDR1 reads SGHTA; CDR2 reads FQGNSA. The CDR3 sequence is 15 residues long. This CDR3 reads CASSLRGQGPNEQYF. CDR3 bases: TGTGCCAGCAGCTTACGCGGACAGGGGCCAAACGAGCAGTACTTC.

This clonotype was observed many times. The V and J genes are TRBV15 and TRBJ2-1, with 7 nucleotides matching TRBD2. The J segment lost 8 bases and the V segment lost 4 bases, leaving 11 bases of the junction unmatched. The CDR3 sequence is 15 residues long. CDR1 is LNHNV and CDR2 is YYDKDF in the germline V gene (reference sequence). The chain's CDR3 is CATSTSSGAGYEQFF. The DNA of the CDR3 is TGTGCCACCAGCACCTCTAGCGGAGCCGGCTATGAGCAGTTCTTC. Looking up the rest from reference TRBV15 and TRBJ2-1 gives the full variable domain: DAMVIQNPRYQVTQFGKPVTLSCSQTLNHNVMYWYQQKSSQAPKLLFHYYDKDFNNEADTPDNFQSRRPNTSFCFLDIRSPGLGDTAMYLCATSTSSGAGYEQFFGPGTRLTVL.

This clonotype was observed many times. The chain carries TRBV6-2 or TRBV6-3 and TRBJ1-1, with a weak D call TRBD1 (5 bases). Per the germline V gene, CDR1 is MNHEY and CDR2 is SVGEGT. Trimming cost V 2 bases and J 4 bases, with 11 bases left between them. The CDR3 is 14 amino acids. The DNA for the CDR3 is TGTGCCAGCAGTTACGGGGGAACGGGCACTGAAGCTTTCTTT. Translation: CASSYGGTGTEAFF.

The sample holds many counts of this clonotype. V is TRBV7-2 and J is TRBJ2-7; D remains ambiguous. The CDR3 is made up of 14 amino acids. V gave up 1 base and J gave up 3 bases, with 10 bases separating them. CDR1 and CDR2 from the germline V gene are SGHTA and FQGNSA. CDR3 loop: CASSLEGRFYEQYF. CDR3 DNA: TGTGCCAGCAGCTTAGAAGGCAGATTCTACGAGCAGTACTTC.

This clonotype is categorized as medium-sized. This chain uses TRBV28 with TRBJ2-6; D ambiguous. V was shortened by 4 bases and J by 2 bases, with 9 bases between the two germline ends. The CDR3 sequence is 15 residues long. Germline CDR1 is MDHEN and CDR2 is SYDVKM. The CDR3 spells CASSSLRTGANVLTF. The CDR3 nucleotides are TGTGCCAGCAGTTCTTTGCGTACTGGGGCCAACGTCCTGACTTTC. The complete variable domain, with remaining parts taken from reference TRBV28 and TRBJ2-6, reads DVKVTQSSRYLVKRTGEKVFLECVQDMDHENMFWYRQDPGLGLRLIYFSYDVKMKEKGDIPEGYSVSREKKERFSLILESASTNQTSMYLCASSSLRTGANVLTFGAGSRLTVL.

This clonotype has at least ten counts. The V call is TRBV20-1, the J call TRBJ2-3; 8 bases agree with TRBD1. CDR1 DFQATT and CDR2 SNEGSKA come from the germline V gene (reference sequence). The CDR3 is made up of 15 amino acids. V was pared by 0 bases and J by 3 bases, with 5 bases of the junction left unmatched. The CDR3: CSARDLRGQTDTQYF. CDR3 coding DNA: TGCAGTGCTAGAGATCTCAGGGGGCAAACAGATACGCAGTATTTT.

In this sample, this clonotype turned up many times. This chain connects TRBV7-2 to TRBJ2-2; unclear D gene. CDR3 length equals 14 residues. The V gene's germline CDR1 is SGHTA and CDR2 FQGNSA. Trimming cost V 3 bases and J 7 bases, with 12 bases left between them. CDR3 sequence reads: CASSFRVTGGELFF. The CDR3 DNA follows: TGTGCCAGCAGCTTCCGGGTGACGGGCGGGGAGCTGTTTTTT. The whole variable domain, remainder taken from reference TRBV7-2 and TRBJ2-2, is GAGVSQSPSNKVTEKGKDVELRCDPISGHTALYWYRQSLGQGLEFLIYFQGNSAPDKSGLPSDRFSAERTGGSVSTLTIQRTQQEDSAVYLCASSFRVTGGELFFGEGSRLTVL.

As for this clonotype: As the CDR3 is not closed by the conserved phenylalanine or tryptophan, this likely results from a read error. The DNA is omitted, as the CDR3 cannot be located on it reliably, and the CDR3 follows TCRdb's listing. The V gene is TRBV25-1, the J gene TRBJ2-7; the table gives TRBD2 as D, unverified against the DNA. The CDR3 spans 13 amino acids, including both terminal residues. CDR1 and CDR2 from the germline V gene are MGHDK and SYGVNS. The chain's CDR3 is CDSSEAGRAFRYL.

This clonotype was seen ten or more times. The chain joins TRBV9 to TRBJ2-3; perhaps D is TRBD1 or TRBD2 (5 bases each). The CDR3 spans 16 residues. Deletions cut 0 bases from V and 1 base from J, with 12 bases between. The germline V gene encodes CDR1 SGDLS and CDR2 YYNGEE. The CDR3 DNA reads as TGTGCCAGCAGCGTAGGTTCCAGGGACCGCACAGATACGCAGTATTTT. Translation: CASSVGSRDRTDTQYF.

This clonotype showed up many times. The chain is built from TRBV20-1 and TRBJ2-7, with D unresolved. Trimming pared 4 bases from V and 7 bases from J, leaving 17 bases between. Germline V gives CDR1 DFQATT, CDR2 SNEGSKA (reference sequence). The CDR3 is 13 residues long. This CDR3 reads CSATDGSGTEQYF. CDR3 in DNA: TGCAGTGCTACCGATGGCTCCGGCACAGAGCAGTACTTC.

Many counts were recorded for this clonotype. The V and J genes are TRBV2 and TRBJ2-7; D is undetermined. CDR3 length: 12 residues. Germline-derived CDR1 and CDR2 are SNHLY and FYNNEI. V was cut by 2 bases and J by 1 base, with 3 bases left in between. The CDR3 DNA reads TGTGCCAGCAGTGAACTTTCCTACGAGCAGTACTTC. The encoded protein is CASSELSYEQYF.

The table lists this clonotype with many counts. The CDR3 region is CASTRLGDTQYF. DNA of the CDR3: TGTGCCAGCACCAGACTGGGGGATACGCAGTATTTT. This sequence joins TRBV6-1 and TRBJ2-3; D not resolved. CDR1 is MNHNS, CDR2 SASEGT, per germline. The CDR3 spans 12 residues. Trimming left V 7 bases short and J 6 bases short, with 11 bases between.

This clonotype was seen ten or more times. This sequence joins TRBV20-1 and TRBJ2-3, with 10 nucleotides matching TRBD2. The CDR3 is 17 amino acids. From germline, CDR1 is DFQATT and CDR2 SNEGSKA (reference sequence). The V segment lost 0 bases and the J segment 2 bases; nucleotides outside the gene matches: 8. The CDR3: CSARDLLAGTHTDTQYF. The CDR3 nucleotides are TGCAGTGCTAGAGATTTACTAGCGGGGACACACACAGATACGCAGTATTTT.

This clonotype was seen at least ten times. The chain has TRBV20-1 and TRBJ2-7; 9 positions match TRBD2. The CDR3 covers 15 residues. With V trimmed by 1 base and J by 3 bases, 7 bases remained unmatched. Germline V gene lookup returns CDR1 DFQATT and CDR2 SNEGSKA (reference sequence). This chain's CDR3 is CSARVSGGHLYEQYF. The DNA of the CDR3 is TGCAGTGCTAGAGTTAGCGGGGGACACCTCTACGAGCAGTACTTC.

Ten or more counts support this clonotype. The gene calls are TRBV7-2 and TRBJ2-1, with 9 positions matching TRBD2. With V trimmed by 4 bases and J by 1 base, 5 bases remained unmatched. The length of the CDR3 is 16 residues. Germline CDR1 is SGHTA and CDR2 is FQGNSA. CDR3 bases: TGTGCCAGCAGCTCCCGGCGGGGGGGGTCCTACAATGAGCAGTTCTTC. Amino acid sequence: CASSSRRGGSYNEQFF.

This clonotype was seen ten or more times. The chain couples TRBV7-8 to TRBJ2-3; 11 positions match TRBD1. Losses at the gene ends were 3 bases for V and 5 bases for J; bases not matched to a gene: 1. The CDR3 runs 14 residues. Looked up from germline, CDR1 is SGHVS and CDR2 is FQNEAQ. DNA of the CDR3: TGTGCCAGCAGCTTGGGACAGGGGGAAGATACGCAGTATTTT. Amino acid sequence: CASSLGQGEDTQYF.

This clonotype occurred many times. The CDR3 loop reads CASSLGTSGIYEQYF. DNA for the CDR3: TGTGCCAGCAGCTTAGGGACTAGCGGTATCTACGAGCAGTACTTC. The chain couples TRBV5-5 to TRBJ2-7; 11 bases are a match to TRBD2. V lost 2 bases and J lost 3; bases outside the gene matches: 4. The CDR3 has 15 residues. Germline CDR1 is SGHKS and CDR2 is YYEKEE (reference sequence).

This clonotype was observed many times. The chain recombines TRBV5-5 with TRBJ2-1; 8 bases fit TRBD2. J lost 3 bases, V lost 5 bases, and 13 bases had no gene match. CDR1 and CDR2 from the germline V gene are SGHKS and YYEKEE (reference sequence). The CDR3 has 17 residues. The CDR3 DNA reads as TGTGCCAGCAGAACGACCTTAGCGGGAACGTACTACAATGAGCAGTTCTTC. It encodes CASRTTLAGTYYNEQFF.

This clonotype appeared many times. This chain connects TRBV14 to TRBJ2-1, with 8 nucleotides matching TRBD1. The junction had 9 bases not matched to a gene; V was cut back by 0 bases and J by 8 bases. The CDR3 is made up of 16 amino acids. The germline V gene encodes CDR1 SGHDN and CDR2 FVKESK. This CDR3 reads CASSQEWSGGFDEQFF. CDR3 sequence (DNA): TGTGCCAGCAGCCAAGAGTGGTCAGGGGGCTTCGATGAGCAGTTCTTC.

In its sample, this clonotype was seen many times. CDR3 bases: TGTGCCATCAGTGAGGGCGGACTCCGGATCACAGATACGCAGTATTTT. Amino acids: CAISEGGLRITDTQYF. V gene TRBV10-3 combines with J gene TRBJ2-3; possibly TRBD2 for D (5 bases). The CDR3 runs 16 residues. The V end was cut by 2 bases, the J end by 2 bases, with 14 bases between. The germline V gene has CDR1 ENHRY and CDR2 SYGVKD.

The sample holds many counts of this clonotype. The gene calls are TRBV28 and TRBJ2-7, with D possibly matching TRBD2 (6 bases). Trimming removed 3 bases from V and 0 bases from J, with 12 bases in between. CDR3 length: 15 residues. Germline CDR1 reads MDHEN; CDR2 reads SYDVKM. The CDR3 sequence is CASSFTGLSSYEQYF. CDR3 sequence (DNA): TGTGCCAGCAGTTTCACGGGACTTAGCTCCTACGAGCAGTACTTC.

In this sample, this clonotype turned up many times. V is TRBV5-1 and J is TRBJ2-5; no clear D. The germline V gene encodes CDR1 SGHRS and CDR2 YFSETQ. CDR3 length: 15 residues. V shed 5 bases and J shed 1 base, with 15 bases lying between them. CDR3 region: CASRLRSSVQETQYF. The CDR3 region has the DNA TGCGCCAGCAGACTCCGTTCGTCCGTCCAAGAGACCCAGTACTTC.

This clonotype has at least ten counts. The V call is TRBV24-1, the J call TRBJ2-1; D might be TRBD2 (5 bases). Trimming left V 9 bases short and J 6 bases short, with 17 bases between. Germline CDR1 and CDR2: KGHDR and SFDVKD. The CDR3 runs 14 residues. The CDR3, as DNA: TGTGCCACCGAGTCTCTACTTGGAGGCAATGAGCAGTTCTTC. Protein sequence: CATESLLGGNEQFF.

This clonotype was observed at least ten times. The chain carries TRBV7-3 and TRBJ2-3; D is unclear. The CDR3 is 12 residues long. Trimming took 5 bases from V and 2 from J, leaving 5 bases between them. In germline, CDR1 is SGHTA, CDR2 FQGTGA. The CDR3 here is CASSPNTDTQYF. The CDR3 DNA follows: TGTGCCAGCAGCCCCAACACAGATACGCAGTATTTT.

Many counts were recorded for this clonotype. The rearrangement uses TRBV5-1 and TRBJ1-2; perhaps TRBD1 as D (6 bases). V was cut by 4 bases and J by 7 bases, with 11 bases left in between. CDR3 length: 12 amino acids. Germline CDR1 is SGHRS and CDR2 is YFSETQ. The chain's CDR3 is CASSPEGGGYTF. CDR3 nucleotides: TGCGCCAGCAGCCCCGAAGGGGGTGGCTACACCTTC.

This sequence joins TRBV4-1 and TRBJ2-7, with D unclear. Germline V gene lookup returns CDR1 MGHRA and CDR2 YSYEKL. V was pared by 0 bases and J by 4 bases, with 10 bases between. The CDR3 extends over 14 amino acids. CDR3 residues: CASSQDVYVYEQYF. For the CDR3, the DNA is TGCGCCAGCAGCCAAGATGTGTATGTGTACGAGCAGTACTTC.

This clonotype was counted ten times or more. Written as DNA, the CDR3 is TGCAGTGCTAGGGGGAGGACTGAAGCTTTCTTT. Translation gives CSARGRTEAFF. The chain employs TRBV20-1 and TRBJ1-1, with unresolved D. Germline V gene lookup returns CDR1 DFQATT and CDR2 SNEGSKA (reference sequence). The CDR3 is made up of 11 amino acids. Trimming removed 3 bases from V and 5 bases from J, with 7 bases in between.

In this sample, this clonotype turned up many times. This CDR3 is CASSESLLPNEKLFF. The DNA for the CDR3 is TGTGCCAGCAGTGAATCATTGTTGCCTAATGAAAAACTGTTTTTT. The rearrangement joins TRBV25-1 to TRBJ1-4; D uncertain. The germline CDR1 and CDR2 sequences are MGHDK and SYGVNS. The V and J ends lost 1 base and 3 bases respectively, with 9 bases between them. The CDR3 has 15 residues.

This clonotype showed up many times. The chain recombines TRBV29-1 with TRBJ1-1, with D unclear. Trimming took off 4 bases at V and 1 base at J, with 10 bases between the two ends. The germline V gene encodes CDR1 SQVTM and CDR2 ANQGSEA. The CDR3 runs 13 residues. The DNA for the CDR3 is TGCAGCGTTGTGTGGAAAAGGAACACTGAAGCTTTCTTT. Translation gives CSVVWKRNTEAFF.